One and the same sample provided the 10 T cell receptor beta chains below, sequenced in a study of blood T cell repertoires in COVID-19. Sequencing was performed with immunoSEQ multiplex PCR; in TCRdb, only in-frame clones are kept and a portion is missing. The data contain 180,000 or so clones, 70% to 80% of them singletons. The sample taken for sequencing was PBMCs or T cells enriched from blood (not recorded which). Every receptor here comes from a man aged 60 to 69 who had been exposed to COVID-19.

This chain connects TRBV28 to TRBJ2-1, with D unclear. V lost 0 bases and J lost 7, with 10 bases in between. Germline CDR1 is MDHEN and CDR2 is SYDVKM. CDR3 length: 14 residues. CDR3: CASSLWATLNEQFF. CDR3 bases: TGTGCCAGCAGTTTATGGGCCACCCTTAATGAGCAGTTCTTC.

CDR3 coding DNA: TGTGCCAGCAGTGAACACGGACAGGGGGCCCACGAGCAGTACTTC. Translated: CASSEHGQGAHEQYF. The gene calls are TRBV2 and TRBJ2-7; TRBD1 agrees at 11 bases. J lost 5 bases, V lost 2 bases, and 5 bases had no gene match. Germline assignment: CDR1 SNHLY and CDR2 FYNNEI. This CDR3 contains 15 residues. The full variable domain, in which reference TRBV2 and TRBJ2-7 provide the parts outside the CDR3, is EPEVTQTPSHQVTQMGQEVILRCVPISNHLYFYWYRQILGQKVEFLVSFYNNEISEKSEIFDDQFSVERPDGSNFTLKIRSTKLEDSAMYFCASSEHGQGAHEQYFGPGTRLTVT.

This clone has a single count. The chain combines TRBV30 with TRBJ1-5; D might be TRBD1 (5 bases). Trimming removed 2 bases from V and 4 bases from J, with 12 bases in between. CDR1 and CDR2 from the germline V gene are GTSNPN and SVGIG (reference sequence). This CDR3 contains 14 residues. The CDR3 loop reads CAWSPTARNQPQHF. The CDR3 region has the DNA TGTGCCTGGAGTCCGACAGCGAGAAATCAGCCCCAGCATTTT.

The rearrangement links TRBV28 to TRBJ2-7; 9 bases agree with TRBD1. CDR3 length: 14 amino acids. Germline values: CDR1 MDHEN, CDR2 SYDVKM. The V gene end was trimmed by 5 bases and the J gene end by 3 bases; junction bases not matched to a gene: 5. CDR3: CASSTRTGVYEQYF. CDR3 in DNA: TGTGCCAGCAGTACGAGGACAGGGGTCTACGAGCAGTACTTC.

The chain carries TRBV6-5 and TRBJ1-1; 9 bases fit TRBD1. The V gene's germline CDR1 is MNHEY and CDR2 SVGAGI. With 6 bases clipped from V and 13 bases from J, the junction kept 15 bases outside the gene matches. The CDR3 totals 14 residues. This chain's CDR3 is CASRGDRANPRGFF. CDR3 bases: TGTGCCAGCAGGGGGGACAGGGCGAACCCACGTGGTTTCTTT.

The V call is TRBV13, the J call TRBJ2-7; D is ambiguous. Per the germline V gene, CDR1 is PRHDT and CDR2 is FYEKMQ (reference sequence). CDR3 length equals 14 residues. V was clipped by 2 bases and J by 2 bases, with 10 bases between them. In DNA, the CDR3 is TGTGCCAGCAGCTTAAGAGGAGCCACCTACGAGCAGTACTTC. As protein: CASSLRGATYEQYF.

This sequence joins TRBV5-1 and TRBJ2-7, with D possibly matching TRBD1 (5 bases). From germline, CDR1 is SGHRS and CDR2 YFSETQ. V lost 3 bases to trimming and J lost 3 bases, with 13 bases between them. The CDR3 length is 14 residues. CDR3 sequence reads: CASSSDGAGYEQYF. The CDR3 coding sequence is TGCGCCAGCAGCTCCGATGGGGCCGGCTACGAGCAGTACTTC.

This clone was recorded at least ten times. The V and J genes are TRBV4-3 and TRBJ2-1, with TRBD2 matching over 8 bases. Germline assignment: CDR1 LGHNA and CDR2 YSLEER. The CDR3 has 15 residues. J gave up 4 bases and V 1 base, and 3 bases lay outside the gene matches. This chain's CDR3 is CASSQVSSGYNEQFF. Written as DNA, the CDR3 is TGCGCCAGCAGCCAAGTGTCTAGCGGGTACAATGAGCAGTTCTTC.

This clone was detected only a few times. CDR3 sequence reads: CATSASGSGQFF. The CDR3 DNA is TGTGCCACCAGTGCCAGCGGGAGCGGGCAGTTCTTC. The V call is TRBV24-1, the J call TRBJ2-1, with TRBD2 matching over 8 bases. Per the germline V gene, CDR1 is KGHDR and CDR2 is SFDVKD. The CDR3 runs to 12 residues. V shed 5 bases, J shed 12 bases, and the junction held 5 bases outside the gene matches.

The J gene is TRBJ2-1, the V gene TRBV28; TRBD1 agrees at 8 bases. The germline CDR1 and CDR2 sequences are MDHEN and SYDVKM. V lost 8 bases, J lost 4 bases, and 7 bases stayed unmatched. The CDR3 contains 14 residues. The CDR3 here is CASFPGQVYNEQFF. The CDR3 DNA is TGTGCCAGCTTTCCGGGACAGGTATACAATGAGCAGTTCTTC.